This T cell receptor beta chain derives from a study of identical twins. This clonotype showed up just a few times. The CDR3 contains 16 residues. Per the germline V gene, CDR1 is SGDLS and CDR2 is YYNGEE. V shed 5 bases and J 2 bases; nucleotides not matched to a gene: 12. cDNA carried unique molecular identifiers, and a universal primer site was added by template switching. One entry per CDR3 protein, called by TCRdb with MiXCR from the 5' RACE reads. The sample has some 790,000 distinct CDR3 sequences, roughly 18% seen once; the top ten hold around 13%. The same sample was also used in a study of T cells expressing NK-cell markers.

What was sequenced was PBMCs. This clonotype was sampled from a woman between 18 and 29 years old in good health. The chain employs TRBV9 and TRBJ1-2; 7 bases map to TRBD1. The CDR3 here is CASSHTQGGDNYGYTF. CDR3 nucleotides: TGTGCCAGCAGTCACACCCAGGGGGGCGACAACTATGGCTACACCTTC.